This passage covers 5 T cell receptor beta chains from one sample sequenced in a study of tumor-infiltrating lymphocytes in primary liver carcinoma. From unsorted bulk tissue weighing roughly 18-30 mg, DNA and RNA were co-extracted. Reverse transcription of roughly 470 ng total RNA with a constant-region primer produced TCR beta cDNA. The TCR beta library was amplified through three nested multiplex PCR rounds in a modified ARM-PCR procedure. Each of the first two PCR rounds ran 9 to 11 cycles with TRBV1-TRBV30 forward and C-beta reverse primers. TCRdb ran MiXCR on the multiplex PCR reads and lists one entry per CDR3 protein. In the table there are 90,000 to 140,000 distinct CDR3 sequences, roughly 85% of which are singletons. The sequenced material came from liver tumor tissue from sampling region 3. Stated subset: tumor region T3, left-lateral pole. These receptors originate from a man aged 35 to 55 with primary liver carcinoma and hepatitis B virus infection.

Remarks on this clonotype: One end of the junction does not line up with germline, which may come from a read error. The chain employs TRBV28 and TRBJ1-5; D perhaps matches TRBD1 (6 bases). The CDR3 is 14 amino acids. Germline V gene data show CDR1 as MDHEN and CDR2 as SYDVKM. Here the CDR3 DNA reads TGTGCCAACAGCCGGACAGCCACGAATCAGCCCCAACATTTT. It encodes CANSRTATNQPQHF.

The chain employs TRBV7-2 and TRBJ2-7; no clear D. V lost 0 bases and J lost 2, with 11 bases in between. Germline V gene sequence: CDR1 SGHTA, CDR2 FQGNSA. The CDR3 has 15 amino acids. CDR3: CASSLAPKLTYEQYF. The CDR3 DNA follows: TGTGCCAGCAGCTTAGCCCCCAAACTTACCTACGAGCAGTACTTC.

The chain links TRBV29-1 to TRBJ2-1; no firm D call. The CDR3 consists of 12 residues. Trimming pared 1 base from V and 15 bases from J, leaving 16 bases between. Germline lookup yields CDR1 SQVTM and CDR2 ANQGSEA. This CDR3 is CSVEAIWVVTFF. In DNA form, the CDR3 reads TGCAGCGTTGAAGCTATCTGGGTTGTAACGTTCTTC.

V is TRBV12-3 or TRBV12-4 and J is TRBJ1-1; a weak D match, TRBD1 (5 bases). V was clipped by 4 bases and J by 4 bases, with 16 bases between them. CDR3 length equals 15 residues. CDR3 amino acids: CASSSCGALGTEAFF. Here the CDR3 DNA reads TGTGCCAGCAGTTCGTGTGGGGCGCTTGGCACTGAAGCTTTCTTT.

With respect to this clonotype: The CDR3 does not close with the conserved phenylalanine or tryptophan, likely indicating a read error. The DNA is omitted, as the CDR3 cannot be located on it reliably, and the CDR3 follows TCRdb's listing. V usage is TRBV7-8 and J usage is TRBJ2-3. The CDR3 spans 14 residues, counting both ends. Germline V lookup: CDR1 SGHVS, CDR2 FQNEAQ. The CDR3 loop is CASRISGYTDTKYL.